This T cell receptor beta chain was captured in a study of early T cells in non-severe SARS-CoV-2 infection. Whole-study context: It was bulk RNA from unsorted whole blood that was sequenced, and the chains were unpaired. Study findings and constraints: VDJdb matching skewed toward anti-spike CD8 responses, missing private and CD4 specificities.

Researchers tagged individual cDNA molecules with unique molecular identifiers. TCRdb reanalysed the 5' RACE reads using MiXCR and keeps one entry per CDR3 protein. The sample consists of about 45,000 distinct CDR3 sequences, roughly 11% of them appearing once. This clonotype was recorded at least ten times. Its antigen remains unidentified. The CDR3 has 17 amino acids. Trimming cost V 3 bases and J 8 bases, with 23 bases left between them. Germline loops: CDR1 SGHAT, CDR2 FQNNGV. This TCR came from an adult who was a healthcare worker with PCR-confirmed SARS-CoV-2 infection or an uninfected control (not recorded which). Sequencing was done on a sample of whole blood. This chain links TRBV11-2 with TRBJ2-1, with D perhaps TRBD2 (6 bases). The CDR3 DNA is TGTGCCAGCAGCTTCGACCGACTAGTTTTAACTCTCGATGAGCAGTTCTTC. Translating gives CASSFDRLVLTLDEQFF.